This TCR beta chain derives from a study of blood T cell repertoires in COVID-19. Study-level information: Acute and convalescent COVID-19 specimens originated in the United States, Italy and Spain. T cells, B-cell-depleted T cells, or PBMCs supplied cDNA or gDNA.

CDR1 SGHRS and CDR2 YFSETQ come from the germline V gene. The CDR3 is 17 residues long. The trim removed 4 bases at V and 3 bases at J, leaving 7 bases unmatched. As processed by the authors: It was from reference gene primer amplification that nucleated cell counts were estimated. Sequenced by immunoSEQ multiplex PCR; TCRdb stores in-frame clones only, minus some. D and trimming were read from the DNA, whereas the V and J calls and clone size are those reported in that table. The repertoire holds around 130,000 clones, with roughly 86% as singletons. The sequenced sample consisted of peripheral blood. The chain links TRBV5-1 to TRBJ2-6, with 10 bases fitting TRBD1. This sequence originates from a human donor in a cohort sampled during active COVID-19. The CDR3 loop reads CASSLLTGGYGANVLTF. CDR3 nucleotides: TGCGCCAGCAGCCTTTTGACAGGGGGCTATGGGGCCAACGTCCTGACTTTC.